This T cell receptor beta chain derives from a study of breast tumors, draining lymph nodes, adjacent tissues. Samples came from axillary lymph nodes draining the breast cancer. This clonotype was found many times. The antigen is not known. Regarding the study as a whole: Luminal-like breast cancer showed significantly higher tumor–nontumor repertoire similarity than basal-like.

V gave up 5 bases and J gave up 3 bases; unmatched junction bases: 5. CDR3 length equals 15 residues. TCRdb passed the multiplex PCR reads through MiXCR, listing each CDR3 protein once. The sample records around 150,000 distinct CDR3 sequences, around a third being singletons. The sequencing sample was made of axillary lymph node tissue. The origin of this receptor is a female donor with breast cancer. Some clones in this sample may be carry-over from other donors' samples. This chain connects TRBV12-3 or TRBV12-4 to TRBJ2-2, with TRBD1 identical over 8 bases. CDR3 amino acids: CASSPRGRDTGELFF. The CDR3 nucleotides read TGTGCCAGCAGTCCCAGGGGGCGCGACACCGGGGAGCTGTTTTTT.